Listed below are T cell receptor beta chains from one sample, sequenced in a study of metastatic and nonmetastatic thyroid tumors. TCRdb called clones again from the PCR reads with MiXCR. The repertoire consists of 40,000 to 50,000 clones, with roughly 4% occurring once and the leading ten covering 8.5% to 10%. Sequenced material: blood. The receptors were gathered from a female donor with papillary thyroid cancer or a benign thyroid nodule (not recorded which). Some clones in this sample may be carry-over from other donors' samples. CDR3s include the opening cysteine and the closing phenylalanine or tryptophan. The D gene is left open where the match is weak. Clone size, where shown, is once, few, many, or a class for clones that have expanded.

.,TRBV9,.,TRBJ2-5,CASSVGQNQETQYF,TGTGCCAGCAGCGTAGGGCAGAATCAAGAGACCCAGTACTTC
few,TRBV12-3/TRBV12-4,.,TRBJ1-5,CASSPPGAGSGEPHHF,TGTGCCAGCAGTCCCCCTGGTGCCGGCTCCGGGGAGCCCCATCATTTT
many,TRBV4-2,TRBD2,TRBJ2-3,CASSQVSGGGQYF,TGTGCCAGCAGCCAAGTGAGCGGGGGGGGTCAGTATTTT
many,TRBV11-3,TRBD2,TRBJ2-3,CASSSRLAGNPTDTQYF,TGTGCCAGCAGCTCCCGACTAGCGGGAAATCCCACAGATACGCAGTATTTT
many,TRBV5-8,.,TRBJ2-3,CASSFRSTDTQYF,TGTGCCAGCAGCTTCCGTAGCACAGATACGCAGTATTTT
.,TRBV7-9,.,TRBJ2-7,CASSSPQGLSSYEQYF,TGTGCCAGCAGCTCCCCTCAGGGCCTGAGCTCCTACGAGCAGTACTTC
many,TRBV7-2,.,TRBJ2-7,CASSSGGGSSYEQYF,TGTGCCAGCAGCTCCGGGGGCGGGAGCTCCTACGAGCAGTACTTC
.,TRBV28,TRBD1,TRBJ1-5,CDSSPRDRAGYQPQNF,TGTGACAGCAGTCCAAGGGACAGAGCGGGTTATCAGCCCCAGAATTTT
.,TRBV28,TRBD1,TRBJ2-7,CASSPPGQGDYEQYF,TGTGCCAGCAGTCCCCCGGGACAGGGGGACTACGAGCAGTACTTC
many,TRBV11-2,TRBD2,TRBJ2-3,CASSTLAGVTDTQYF,TGTGCCAGCAGCACACTAGCGGGAGTCACAGATACGCAGTATTTT
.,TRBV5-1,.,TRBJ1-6,CASSLENLNSPLHF,TGCGCCAGCAGCTTGGAGAACCTTAATTCACCCCTCCACTTT
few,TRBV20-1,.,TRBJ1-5,CSAQRVARHQYSNQPQHF,TGCAGTGCCCAGAGGGTGGCGAGACACCAATATAGCAATCAGCCCCAGCATTTT
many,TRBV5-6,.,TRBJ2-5,CASSLGGRGETQYF,TGTGCCAGCAGCTTAGGGGGTCGCGGCGAGACCCAGTACTTC
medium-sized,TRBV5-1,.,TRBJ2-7,CASSLAAGDHEQYF,TGCGCCAGCAGCTTGGCGGCAGGGGACCACGAGCAGTACTTC
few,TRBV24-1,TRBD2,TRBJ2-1,CATRLAGGLGSYNEQFF,TGTGCCACCAGACTAGCGGGGGGGCTAGGGTCCTACAATGAGCAGTTCTTC